A single sample gave rise to the 10 T cell receptor beta chains below, sequenced in a study of radiation and T cells in renal cell carcinoma. Time point described: baseline pretreatment blood. Indicated treatment: 15 Gy SBRT to primary tumor, nephrectomy 4 weeks later. Using immunoSEQ multiplex PCR, the repertoire was profiled, and TCRdb retains in-frame clones only, with some absent. Among 100,000 to 150,000 clones, roughly 80% were seen once, and the ten largest hold under 4%. The input for sequencing was blood, taken from a patient whose treatment included radiotherapy and nephrectomy. The receptors were gathered from a woman aged 55-69 years with renal cell carcinoma.

This clone was seen a few times. CDR3 protein: CASSYNDPNTGELFF. CDR3 bases: TGTGCCAGCAGTTACAACGACCCGAACACCGGGGAGCTGTTTTTT. The V gene is TRBV6-5, the J gene TRBJ2-2; D unresolved. The CDR3 length is 15 residues. Germline V gene sequence: CDR1 MNHEY, CDR2 SVGAGI. V lost 2 bases and J 0 bases, leaving 7 bases between the germline ends.

This chain links TRBV30 with TRBJ1-5; 8 bases map to TRBD1. In germline, CDR1 is GTSNPN, CDR2 SVGIG (reference sequence). The CDR3 runs 13 residues. V was pared by 3 bases and J by 4 bases, with 2 bases of the junction left unmatched. The CDR3 coding sequence is TGTGCCTGGAGCCGGGACAGGAATCAGCCCCAGCATTTT. Residues: CAWSRDRNQPQHF.

The sample holds one count of this clone. This rearrangement joins TRBV5-1 to TRBJ1-1; 7 positions match TRBD1. The CDR3 consists of 14 residues. Germline V lookup: CDR1 SGHRS, CDR2 YFSETQ. The V segment lost 0 bases and the J segment 3 bases; nucleotides outside the gene matches: 2. The CDR3 nucleotides read TGCGCCAGCAGCTTGGGACAGGGACACACTGAAGCTTTCTTT. This translates into CASSLGQGHTEAFF. The full variable domain, its missing parts supplied by reference TRBV5-1 and TRBJ1-1, is KAGVTQTPRYLIKTRGQQVTLSCSPISGHRSVSWYQQTPGQGLQFLFEYFSETQRNKGNFPGRFSGRQFSNSRSEMNVSTLELGDSALYLCASSLGQGHTEAFFGQGTRLTVV.

J is TRBJ1-5 and V is TRBV7-8; D is unclear. V was clipped by 1 base and J by 4 bases, with 17 bases between them. The CDR3 length is 17 residues. Germline V gives CDR1 SGHVS, CDR2 FQNEAQ. CDR3 in DNA: TGTGCCAGCAGCTTAGGGGTGGCAGGCTACCCGAATCAGCCCCAGCATTTT. This translates into CASSLGVAGYPNQPQHF.

V is TRBV5-1 and J is TRBJ2-7; no clear D. With 2 bases removed from V and 0 bases from J, the gap between germline ends came to 12 bases. Germline values: CDR1 SGHRS, CDR2 YFSETQ. The CDR3 totals 15 residues. The CDR3 loop reads CASSFYGPSSYEQYF. CDR3 DNA: TGCGCCAGCAGCTTTTATGGGCCGAGCTCCTACGAGCAGTACTTC. Looking up the rest from reference TRBV5-1 and TRBJ2-7 gives the full variable domain: KAGVTQTPRYLIKTRGQQVTLSCSPISGHRSVSWYQQTPGQGLQFLFEYFSETQRNKGNFPGRFSGRQFSNSRSEMNVSTLELGDSALYLCASSFYGPSSYEQYFGPGTRLTVT.

V and J are TRBV7-9 and TRBJ1-1, with 7 bases aligning to TRBD1. The CDR3 length is 13 residues. Germline V gene lookup returns CDR1 SEHNR and CDR2 FQNEAQ (reference sequence). J lost 4 bases, V lost 5 bases, and 4 bases had no gene match. CDR3 residues: CASSVTGPTEAFF. In DNA form, the CDR3 reads TGTGCCAGCAGCGTGACAGGGCCCACTGAAGCTTTCTTT.

The chain links TRBV19 to TRBJ1-1; D call uncertain. Germline V CDR1 and CDR2: LNHDA, SQIVND (reference sequence). The CDR3 sequence is 14 residues long. The V gene lost 7 bases and the J gene lost 0 bases, with 12 bases spanning the gap. The CDR3 is CASTPVRMNTEAFF. The CDR3 DNA reads as TGTGCCAGTACCCCCGTCCGAATGAACACTGAAGCTTTCTTT.

The rearrangement uses TRBV9 and TRBJ1-2, with a tentative D call TRBD1 (6 bases). Deletions cut 3 bases from V and 8 bases from J, with 11 bases between. The CDR3 is made up of 12 amino acids. CDR1 is SGDLS and CDR2 is YYNGEE in the germline V gene. The CDR3 DNA follows: TGTGCCAGCAGCGCCGGACAGTCCGGCTACACCTTC. Amino acids: CASSAGQSGYTF. The full variable domain, with the rest looked up from reference TRBV9 and TRBJ1-2, is DSGVTQTPKHLITATGQRVTLRCSPRSGDLSVYWYQQSLDQGLQFLIQYYNGEERAKGNILERFSAQQFPDLHSELNLSSLELGDSALYFCASSAGQSGYTFGSGTRLTVV.

The chain combines TRBV6-1 with TRBJ1-1; 7 nucleotides align to TRBD1. Germline V lookup: CDR1 MNHNS, CDR2 SASEGT. The J segment lost 1 base and the V segment lost 7 bases, leaving 3 bases of the junction unmatched. The CDR3 extends over 13 amino acids. The CDR3 loop reads CASTRTGNTEAFF. The CDR3 DNA reads TGTGCCAGCACTAGGACAGGGAACACTGAAGCTTTCTTT.

The chain carries TRBV6-6 and TRBJ1-2; 9 positions match TRBD1. The CDR3 is made up of 14 amino acids. Per germline, CDR1 MNHNY and CDR2 SVGAGI (reference sequence). The junction had 6 bases not matched to a gene; V was cut back by 6 bases and J by 4 bases. CDR3 bases: TGTGCCAGCAGCAACGGACAGGGGCGCTATGGCTACACCTTC. Protein product: CASSNGQGRYGYTF.